The T cell receptor (beta chain) described here comes from a study of identical twins. Broader study findings: Invariant cells of the MAIT and iNKT types might have partly distorted the zero-insertion analyses.

TCRdb reprocessed the 5' RACE reads via MiXCR and lists one record per CDR3 protein. Of 1.5 million to 2 million distinct CDR3 sequences listed, 25% to 35% are singletons. With respect to this clonotype: Its specificity is not known.

Trimming removed 5 bases at V and 1 base at J, with 17 bases between. The CDR3 extends over 16 amino acids. The germline CDR1 and CDR2 sequences are MGHDK and SYGVNS. The sequencing input was cord blood. The V call is TRBV25-1, the J call TRBJ1-1; D perhaps matches TRBD1 (5 bases). The receptor was derived from a newborn girl in good health. The CDR3 loop reads CASSPQGPRGNTEAFF. The CDR3 DNA follows: TGTGCCAGCAGTCCCCAGGGTCCTCGGGGGAACACTGAAGCTTTCTTT. Together with reference TRBV25-1 and TRBJ1-1, the CDR3 gives the full variable domain: EADIYQTPRYLVIGTGKKITLECSQTMGHDKMYWYQQDPGMELHLIHYSYGVNSTEKGDLSSESTVSRIRTEHFPLTLESARPSHTSQYLCASSPQGPRGNTEAFFGQGTRLTVV.